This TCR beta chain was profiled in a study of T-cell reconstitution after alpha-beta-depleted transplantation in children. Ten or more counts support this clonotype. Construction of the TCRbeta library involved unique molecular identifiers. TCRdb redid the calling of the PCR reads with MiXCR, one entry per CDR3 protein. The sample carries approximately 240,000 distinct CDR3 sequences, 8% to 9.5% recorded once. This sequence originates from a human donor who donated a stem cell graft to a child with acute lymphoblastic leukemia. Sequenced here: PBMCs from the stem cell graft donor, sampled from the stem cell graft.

CDR3 loop: CATSDRDASSYNEQFF. The CDR3 coding sequence is TGTGCCACCAGTGACCGGGACGCCAGCTCCTACAATGAGCAGTTCTTC. The chain links TRBV24-1 to TRBJ2-1; either TRBD1 or TRBD2 may fit D (5 bases each). The CDR3 consists of 16 residues. Trimming shortened V by 4 bases and J by 0 bases, and 12 bases separated the two germline ends. Looked up from germline, CDR1 is KGHDR and CDR2 is SFDVKD.